A single sample is the source of the 18 T cell receptor beta chains below, sequenced in a study of beta chain features in type 1 diabetes. The study reverse transcribed the entire isolated RNA, so it sequenced expressed TCRB transcripts. Produced via immunoSEQ multiplex PCR; TCRdb's table is partial and in-frame only. Here the sample spans around 300,000 clones, 14% being singletons. The sample taken for sequencing was central memory CD4+ T cells from blood. The receptors stem from a man aged 25 to 40 in good health.

This clone was found a few times. The chain couples TRBV28 to TRBJ1-5, with D possibly being TRBD1 (5 bases). Trimming took off 5 bases at V and 1 base at J, with 18 bases between the two ends. The length of the CDR3 is 17 residues. Germline values: CDR1 MDHEN, CDR2 SYDVKM. CDR3 sequence reads: CASSPPIQALSNQPQHF. DNA for the CDR3: TGTGCCAGCAGTCCACCCATACAGGCGCTGAGCAATCAGCCCCAGCATTTT.

This clone occurred many times. The V and J genes are TRBV4-3 and TRBJ2-1, with TRBD1 matching over 7 bases. Germline CDR1 reads LGHNA; CDR2 reads YSLEER. V lost 0 bases and J lost 7; bases outside the gene matches: 15. CDR3 length equals 18 residues. The CDR3 DNA sequence: TGCGCCAGCAGCCAAGAGATGACCAGGACAGGTCTTTGGAATGAGCAGTTCTTC. Translating it yields CASSQEMTRTGLWNEQFF.

This clone appeared a few times. The chain links TRBV6-5 to TRBJ1-5; D perhaps matches TRBD1 (5 bases). Trimming removed 8 bases at V and 1 base at J, with 6 bases between. This CDR3 comprises 12 residues. Per germline, CDR1 MNHEY and CDR2 SVGAGI. CDR3 coding DNA: TGTGCCAGCCGGGACAGCAATCAGCCCCAGCATTTT. It translates to CASRDSNQPQHF.

In this sample, this clone turned up a few times. This rearrangement joins TRBV7-9 to TRBJ2-7; TRBD1 matches 9 bases. The CDR3 is 14 amino acids. V lost 4 bases, J lost 6 bases, and 7 bases stayed unmatched. Germline CDR1 is SEHNR and CDR2 is FQNEAQ (reference sequence). The CDR3 loop is CASSYGTGKVEQYF. DNA of the CDR3: TGTGCCAGCAGCTACGGGACAGGGAAGGTCGAGCAGTACTTC.

This clone has just a few counts. The chain couples TRBV29-1 to TRBJ1-2, with D possibly TRBD1 on 5 matching bases. The ends were cut back, 4 bases at V and 8 bases at J, with 11 bases in the middle. The CDR3 spans 11 residues. Germline lookup yields CDR1 SQVTM and CDR2 ANQGSEA. The CDR3 spells CSVVGTQGYTF. In nucleotides, the CDR3 is TGCAGCGTTGTGGGGACCCAGGGCTACACCTTC.

The V and J genes are TRBV10-1 and TRBJ2-3; perhaps TRBD2 as D (6 bases). Trimming removed 3 bases at V and 1 base at J, with 11 bases between. From germline, CDR1 is WNHNN and CDR2 SYGVQD (reference sequence). The CDR3 extends over 15 amino acids. In nucleotides, the CDR3 is TGCGCCAGCAGTGAAGGAGGGGACCGCACAGATACGCAGTATTTT. It is translated as CASSEGGDRTDTQYF.

The chain links TRBV15 to TRBJ1-2; tentative D call: TRBD1 (5 bases). CDR1 is LNHNV, CDR2 YYDKDF, per germline (reference sequence). The CDR3 is 13 amino acids. Trimming stripped 1 base from V and 8 bases from J, with 11 bases between. The CDR3 region has the DNA TGTGCCACCAGCAGAGGCGGGGGGTTCGGCTACACCTTC. Its protein is CATSRGGGFGYTF. Looking up the rest from reference TRBV15 and TRBJ1-2 gives the full variable domain: DAMVIQNPRYQVTQFGKPVTLSCSQTLNHNVMYWYQQKSSQAPKLLFHYYDKDFNNEADTPDNFQSRRPNTSFCFLDIRSPGLGDTAMYLCATSRGGGFGYTFGSGTRLTVV.

This clone was picked up a small number of times. The chain uses TRBV11-2 and TRBJ2-2; TRBD2 agrees at 9 bases. The CDR3 is 15 residues long. The J segment lost 4 bases and the V segment lost 7 bases, leaving 7 bases of the junction unmatched. CDR1 and CDR2 (germline): SGHAT, FQNNGV. The CDR3 nucleotides read TGTGCCAGCACGCCTCTAGCGGGGAGCACCGGGGAGCTGTTTTTT. Protein sequence: CASTPLAGSTGELFF.

Remarks on this clone: This sample includes further DNA sequences coding for the same CDR3. The rearrangement uses TRBV7-2 and TRBJ2-5, with no clear D. Trimming pared 5 bases from V and 2 bases from J, leaving 9 bases between. The CDR3 covers 13 residues. Germline CDR1 and CDR2: SGHTA and FQGNSA. CDR3 protein: CASSPRAQETQYF. CDR3 in DNA: TGTGCCAGCAGCCCTAGGGCACAAGAGACCCAGTACTTC.

The sample holds a few counts of this clone. This sequence joins TRBV6-1 and TRBJ2-6; 11 positions agree with TRBD1. The ends lost 4 bases at V and 0 bases at J; junction bases unmatched: 5. Germline CDR1 is MNHNS and CDR2 is SASEGT. CDR3 size: 18 residues. The CDR3 sequence: CASSVGQGAASGANVLTF. CDR3 coding DNA: TGTGCCAGCAGTGTCGGACAGGGGGCGGCCTCTGGGGCCAACGTCCTGACTTTC.

This clone was counted between two and nine times. Mismatch with germline at one junction end may stem from a read error. This rearrangement joins TRBV5-4 to TRBJ2-5; possible D gene TRBD2, 5 bases. Germline CDR1 is SGHNT and CDR2 is YYREEE (reference sequence). The CDR3 contains 14 residues. CDR3 sequence reads: CASSQDQRLGAQYF. The CDR3 DNA reads TGCGCCAGCAGCCAAGATCAAAGACTCGGGGCCCAGTACTTC. The variable domain in full, completed from reference TRBV5-4 and TRBJ2-5, reads ETGVTQSPTHLIKTRGQQVTLRCSSQSGHNTVSWYQQALGQGPQFIFQYYREEENGRGNFPPRFSGLQFPNYSSELNVNALELDDSALYLCASSQDQRLGAQYFGPGTRLLVL.

This clone has a handful of counts. CDR3 bases: TGCGCCAGCAGACAGACAGGGTTCTATGGCTACACCTTC. Its translation is CASRQTGFYGYTF. J is TRBJ1-2 and V is TRBV4-1, with 7 bases matching TRBD1. CDR3 length: 13 residues. In germline, CDR1 is MGHRA, CDR2 YSYEKL. The V segment lost 6 bases and the J segment 4 bases; nucleotides outside the gene matches: 5.

The rearrangement joins TRBV11-2 to TRBJ2-3, with 13 nucleotides matching TRBD2. Germline V gene data show CDR1 as SGHAT and CDR2 as FQNNGV. The CDR3 has 16 amino acids. Trimming took 4 bases from V and 2 from J; bases not matched to a gene: 3. The CDR3 spells CASSYGTSGDTDTQYF. The CDR3 bases are TGTGCCAGCAGCTACGGGACTAGCGGGGACACAGATACGCAGTATTTT.

The chain couples TRBV7-9 to TRBJ2-7; tentative D call: TRBD1 (6 bases). CDR3 length equals 13 residues. Germline CDR1 SEHNR, CDR2 FQNEAQ (reference sequence). Trimming pared 4 bases from V and 1 base from J, leaving 8 bases between. DNA of the CDR3: TGTGCCAGCAGCTATACAGGGTCCTACGAGCAGTACTTC. Translating gives CASSYTGSYEQYF.

This clone appeared a few times. This chain connects TRBV7-2 to TRBJ2-1; D is possibly TRBD2 (5 bases). The CDR3 runs to 14 residues. Trimming stripped 2 bases from V and 9 bases from J, with 14 bases between. Germline CDR1 SGHTA, CDR2 FQGNSA. CDR3 DNA sequence: TGTGCCAGCAGCTTAAGGTTTCGGAGCGGTGAGCAGTTCTTC. Translation gives CASSLRFRSGEQFF.

V is TRBV7-2 and J is TRBJ2-5, with 9 nucleotides matching TRBD2. Germline CDR1 is SGHTA and CDR2 is FQGNSA. The V and J ends lost 5 bases and 5 bases, in that order; junction bases with no gene match: 9. The CDR3 length is 15 residues. The CDR3 DNA follows: TGTGCCAGCAGCCACCCAAGCGGGGGGACGGAGACCCAGTACTTC. Amino acid sequence: CASSHPSGGTETQYF.

DNA for the CDR3: TGCAGCACTGGACGTGGGTCTGGCGGGAGGGGGAATGAGCAGTTCTTC. Encoded protein: CSTGRGSGGRGNEQFF. The rearrangement uses TRBV29-1 and TRBJ2-1; 9 bases align to TRBD2. The germline V gene has CDR1 SQVTM and CDR2 ANQGSEA. Trimming removed 8 bases from V and 7 bases from J; junction bases left unmatched: 18. This CDR3 comprises 16 residues.

The chain employs TRBV5-1 and TRBJ2-2; 7 bases are a match to TRBD2. The CDR3 totals 14 residues. CDR1 is SGHRS, CDR2 YFSETQ, per germline. Germline trimming cut 4 bases from V and 1 base from J; bases unmatched to any gene: 1. CDR3 residues: CASSGGGNTGELFF. Written as DNA, the CDR3 is TGCGCCAGCAGCGGCGGGGGGAACACCGGGGAGCTGTTTTTT.